Below are 31 T cell receptor beta chains sequenced from a single sample in a study of OX40 agonist ivuxolimab in advanced cancers. Clones were sequenced by immunoSEQ multiplex PCR, and TCRdb holds only the in-frame ones, with some missing. The sample has 55,000 to 75,000 clones, about nine tenths seen once. The sample in question was CD4+ or CD8+ T cells sorted from blood, obtained in a trial of the OX40 agonist ivuxolimab. The receptors were gathered from an adult with an advanced solid tumor such as melanoma, head and neck, liver or kidney cancer.

J is TRBJ2-4 and V is TRBV10-3; TRBD1 agrees at 9 bases. The V gene's germline CDR1 is ENHRY and CDR2 SYGVKD. J was trimmed by 10 bases and V by 0 bases; bases with no gene match: 4. The CDR3 loop spans 14 amino acids. The CDR3 bases are TGTGCCATCAGTGAGTCCCCGGGACAGGGTATTCAGTACTTC. Residues: CAISESPGQGIQYF.

This chain connects TRBV6-1 to TRBJ1-2; D possibly corresponds to TRBD1 (5 bases). V lost 0 bases, J lost 6 bases, and 11 bases lay in between. CDR3 size: 14 residues. Germline CDR1 and CDR2: MNHNS and SASEGT. The CDR3 region is CASSEAGRNNGYTF. As DNA, the CDR3 is TGTGCCAGCAGTGAAGCGGGACGGAACAATGGCTACACCTTC.

This sequence joins TRBV11-3 and TRBJ2-7; tentative D call: TRBD2 (5 bases). The germline V gene has CDR1 SGHNT and CDR2 YENEEA. The CDR3 is 15 amino acids. The V end was cut by 3 bases, the J end by 3 bases, with 15 bases between. CDR3 region: CASSFGSEVHYEQYF. The CDR3 DNA reads as TGTGCCAGCAGCTTTGGGAGTGAGGTGCACTACGAGCAGTACTTC.

This clone was picked up one time. The chain is built from TRBV5-1 and TRBJ1-2, with D possibly TRBD1 on 6 matching bases. The germline gives CDR1 SGHRS, CDR2 YFSETQ. V dropped 3 bases and J dropped 5 bases, with 14 bases sitting between them. There are 14 residues in the CDR3. CDR3 DNA: TGCGCCAGCAGCTCCCCAGGGGCCGGGTATGGCTACACCTTC. It encodes CASSSPGAGYGYTF.

The J gene is TRBJ2-3, the V gene TRBV5-1; 11 positions agree with TRBD2. The V gene end was trimmed by 0 bases and the J gene end by 0 bases; junction bases not matched to a gene: 9. The CDR3 is 19 residues long. Germline CDR1 and CDR2: SGHRS and YFSETQ. CDR3: CASSLELAGGLASTDTQYF. CDR3 bases: TGCGCCAGCAGCTTGGAGCTAGCGGGGGGACTCGCTAGCACAGATACGCAGTATTTT.

The gene calls are TRBV27 and TRBJ1-6; a possible D gene is TRBD1 (5 bases). Germline-derived CDR1 and CDR2 are MNHEY and SMNVEV (reference sequence). The CDR3 covers 16 residues. The V end lost 8 bases, the J end lost 7 bases, and 21 bases lay between the germline ends. CDR3 sequence: CASGTLGQGRNSPLHF. CDR3 nucleotides: TGTGCCAGCGGAACTTTGGGCCAGGGAAGAAATTCACCCCTCCACTTT.

This chain joins TRBV7-9 and TRBJ1-1; possible D gene TRBD1, 5 bases. CDR1 and CDR2 from the germline V gene are SEHNR and FQNEAQ (reference sequence). The CDR3 length is 15 residues. Trimming removed 5 bases at V and 1 base at J, with 14 bases between. CDR3 DNA: TGTGCCAGCAGCCAACGGGACCTCTCGAACACTGAAGCTTTCTTT. Translating gives CASSQRDLSNTEAFF.

This clone was found once. The CDR3 is CASSFVRGNEQYF. The CDR3 nucleotides read TGTGCCAGCAGCTTTGTCAGGGGGAACGAGCAGTACTTC. J is TRBJ2-7 and V is TRBV7-6; 7 nucleotides align to TRBD1. The V gene end was trimmed by 3 bases and the J gene end by 5 bases; junction bases not matched to a gene: 4. CDR1 SGHVS and CDR2 FNYEAQ come from the germline V gene. The CDR3 contains 13 residues.

V is TRBV15 and J is TRBJ1-4; perhaps TRBD1 as D (5 bases). The V end was cut by 6 bases, the J end by 8 bases, with 13 bases between. The CDR3 covers 13 residues. CDR1 is LNHNV and CDR2 is YYDKDF in the germline V gene (reference sequence). CDR3 nucleotide sequence: TGTGCCACCAGTCCTCGGGGGAACGAAAAACTGTTTTTT. Its protein is CATSPRGNEKLFF.

This clone occurred a few times. CDR3 in DNA: TGTGCCAGCAGCTTAGGGACAAATTCCCGTGGCTACACCTTC. Translating gives CASSLGTNSRGYTF. The chain joins TRBV7-9 to TRBJ1-2; possible D gene TRBD1, 5 bases. This CDR3 comprises 14 residues. Trimming took off 1 base at V and 7 bases at J, with 13 bases between the two ends. Germline CDR1 SEHNR, CDR2 FQNEAQ (reference sequence).

This rearrangement joins TRBV28 to TRBJ1-5, with D possibly being TRBD1 (6 bases). The length of the CDR3 is 17 residues. Germline-derived CDR1 and CDR2 are MDHEN and SYDVKM. V shed 6 bases and J shed 0 bases, with 18 bases lying between them. CDR3 amino acids: CASSHIRDIPSNQPQHF. The CDR3 nucleotides are TGTGCCAGCAGCCATATCCGGGACATCCCTAGCAATCAGCCCCAGCATTTT.

The chain links TRBV28 to TRBJ2-3; TRBD1 aligns across 7 bases. The CDR3 is made up of 12 amino acids. CDR1 is MDHEN, CDR2 SYDVKM, per germline. With V trimmed by 7 bases and J by 2 bases, 0 bases remained unmatched. The CDR3 region has the DNA TGTGCCAGCAAGGGGGCCACAGATACGCAGTATTTT. Protein: CASKGATDTQYF.

This chain links TRBV10-3 with TRBJ2-7; TRBD2 aligns across 8 bases. The germline V gene has CDR1 ENHRY and CDR2 SYGVKD. Unmatched junction bases numbered 10, after V lost 6 bases and J lost 6 bases. This CDR3 is built from 14 residues. CDR3 protein: CAIRPQGAGAEQYF. Here the CDR3 DNA reads TGTGCCATCAGACCCCAAGGAGCGGGAGCCGAGCAGTACTTC.

This clone showed up just a few times. The rearrangement links TRBV30 to TRBJ1-4, with no clear D. CDR3 length: 13 residues. V was clipped by 3 bases and J by 7 bases, with 12 bases between them. Germline CDR1 reads GTSNPN; CDR2 reads SVGIG (reference sequence). The CDR3 DNA is TGTGCCTGGAGGTCTACGGGAAGTGAAAAACTGTTTTTT. Translation gives CAWRSTGSEKLFF.

The chain carries TRBV28 and TRBJ2-7; the match to TRBD1 covers 10 bases. This CDR3 is built from 16 residues. The ends lost 1 base at V and 6 bases at J; junction bases unmatched: 9. Germline loops: CDR1 MDHEN, CDR2 SYDVKM. The CDR3 here is CASSLSGTGVVFEQYF. In DNA, the CDR3 is TGTGCCAGCAGTTTATCGGGGACAGGGGTGGTGTTCGAGCAGTACTTC.

This chain uses TRBV6-5 with TRBJ2-5; 8 nucleotides agree with TRBD2. The CDR3 covers 15 residues. Germline CDR1 reads MNHEY; CDR2 reads SVGAGI. Trimming took 4 bases from V and 1 from J; bases not matched to a gene: 5. This CDR3 reads CASSFLAGPQETQYF. The CDR3, as DNA: TGTGCCAGCAGTTTTCTAGCGGGCCCCCAAGAGACCCAGTACTTC.

This clone was counted between two and nine times. The rearrangement joins TRBV19 to TRBJ1-2, with D unclear. The CDR3 is 15 amino acids. Germline values: CDR1 LNHDA, CDR2 SQIVND (reference sequence). V lost 0 bases, J lost 3 bases, and 11 bases lay in between. CDR3 DNA: TGTGCCAGTAGTATAGATCTATGGGCAGACTATGGCTACACCTTC. Protein sequence: CASSIDLWADYGYTF.

The genes are TRBV28 and TRBJ2-7; D possibly matches TRBD1 or TRBD2 (6 bases each). The V gene lost 8 bases and the J gene lost 4 bases, with 12 bases spanning the gap. The CDR3 runs 12 residues. CDR1 MDHEN and CDR2 SYDVKM come from the germline V gene. The DNA of the CDR3 is TGTGCCAGCTCACGGGGGCCTTACGAGCAGTACTTC. Translation: CASSRGPYEQYF.

This chain connects TRBV5-1 to TRBJ2-1; the match to TRBD2 covers 11 bases. After removal of 3 bases from V and 4 bases from J, the junction contained 6 bases not matched to a gene. Germline loops: CDR1 SGHRS, CDR2 YFSETQ. The CDR3 is made up of 16 amino acids. CDR3 nucleotide sequence: TGCGCCAGCAGCTATCCCGGGACTAGCGGTTACAATGAGCAGTTCTTC. Its protein is CASSYPGTSGYNEQFF.

The rearrangement uses TRBV14 and TRBJ2-5, with D maybe TRBD2 (5 bases). Germline CDR1 and CDR2: SGHDN and FVKESK. CDR3 length: 14 amino acids. Trimming took 7 bases from V and 5 from J, leaving 17 bases between them. The CDR3 here is CASTTGSGWETQYF. CDR3 bases: TGTGCCAGCACCACGGGAAGCGGTTGGGAGACCCAGTACTTC.

The chain combines TRBV28 with TRBJ1-5; TRBD1 aligns across 11 bases. The CDR3 contains 16 residues. V was clipped by 0 bases and J by 7 bases; unmatched bases: 5. CDR1 and CDR2 (germline): MDHEN, SYDVKM. CDR3 nucleotide sequence: TGTGCCAGCAGTTTATGGGACAGGGGGCGCTTCCAGCCCCAGCATTTT. Its protein is CASSLWDRGRFQPQHF. The complete variable domain, with remaining parts taken from reference TRBV28 and TRBJ1-5, reads DVKVTQSSRYLVKRTGEKVFLECVQDMDHENMFWYRQDPGLGLRLIYFSYDVKMKEKGDIPEGYSVSREKKERFSLILESASTNQTSMYLCASSLWDRGRFQPQHFGDGTRLSIL.

The chain has TRBV14 and TRBJ1-6; D is unclear. This CDR3 contains 14 residues. Germline loops: CDR1 SGHDN, CDR2 FVKESK. The V gene lost 2 bases and the J gene lost 6 bases, with 8 bases spanning the gap. The DNA for the CDR3 is TGTGCCAGCAGCCAATTTACCCCTAATTCACCCCTCCACTTT. This encodes CASSQFTPNSPLHF.

The rearrangement links TRBV7-9 to TRBJ2-5; 12 nucleotides match TRBD2. This CDR3 comprises 16 residues. J gave up 4 bases and V 5 bases, and 8 bases lay outside the gene matches. Germline V gene sequence: CDR1 SEHNR, CDR2 FQNEAQ (reference sequence). The DNA for the CDR3 is TGTGCCAGCAGCCAGCAAGGGGGACTAGCGGGAGAGACCCAGTACTTC. Protein product: CASSQQGGLAGETQYF.

This chain uses TRBV6-6 with TRBJ1-5; D ambiguous. Per germline, CDR1 MNHNY and CDR2 SVGAGI (reference sequence). V lost 3 bases and J lost 2, with 5 bases in between. The CDR3 length is 13 residues. CDR3 sequence reads: CASSYGGNQPQHF. The CDR3 nucleotides read TGTGCCAGCAGTTATGGGGGCAATCAGCCCCAGCATTTT.

The sample holds one count of this clone. V and J are TRBV29-1 and TRBJ2-1, with 8 bases identical to TRBD2. V gave up 7 bases and J gave up 2 bases; unmatched junction bases: 13. Per germline, CDR1 SQVTM and CDR2 ANQGSEA. CDR3 length: 16 amino acids. CDR3 residues: CSAPGSGGAAYNEQFF. The CDR3 DNA sequence: TGCAGCGCCCCGGGGTCGGGGGGGGCCGCCTACAATGAGCAGTTCTTC.

This clone appeared a single time. This chain links TRBV5-4 with TRBJ2-1; D may be TRBD2 (6 bases). The ends were cut back, 7 bases at V and 0 bases at J, with 11 bases in the middle. CDR3 length: 14 amino acids. In germline, CDR1 is SGHNT, CDR2 YYREEE (reference sequence). In DNA form, the CDR3 reads TGTGCCAGCGGTTTGGGGGGCTCCTACAATGAGCAGTTCTTC. Protein: CASGLGGSYNEQFF.

The DNA for the CDR3 is TGCGCCAGCAGCTTAGGACAGGGCGTGTCCTACAATGAGCAGTTCTTC. It encodes CASSLGQGVSYNEQFF. The chain couples TRBV5-1 to TRBJ2-1; 8 bases match TRBD1. J lost 1 base, V lost 2 bases, and 5 bases had no gene match. The CDR3 is 16 amino acids. Germline V lookup: CDR1 SGHRS, CDR2 YFSETQ.

This clone was counted a single time. This chain connects TRBV30 to TRBJ2-7; 7 bases match TRBD2. Germline-derived CDR1 and CDR2 are GTSNPN and SVGIG (reference sequence). This CDR3 spans 11 amino acids. V lost 5 bases to trimming and J lost 5 bases; unmatched junction nucleotides: 3. The CDR3 sequence is CAWGGVHEQYF. In DNA, the CDR3 is TGTGCCTGGGGGGGGGTCCACGAGCAGTACTTC. The complete variable domain, with remaining parts taken from reference TRBV30 and TRBJ2-7, reads SQTIHQWPATLVQPVGSPLSLECTVEGTSNPNLYWYRQAAGRGLQLLFYSVGIGQISSEVPQNLSASRPQDRQFILSSKKLLLSDSGFYLCAWGGVHEQYFGPGTRLTVT.

The V call is TRBV6-5, the J call TRBJ2-5; TRBD2 aligns across 8 bases. The CDR3 spans 13 residues. V lost 4 bases to trimming and J lost 3 bases; unmatched junction nucleotides: 1. From germline, CDR1 is MNHEY and CDR2 SVGAGI. CDR3 loop: CASSLLAEETQYF. CDR3 DNA: TGTGCCAGCAGTTTACTAGCGGAAGAGACCCAGTACTTC.

The J gene is TRBJ2-1, the V gene TRBV10-3; tentatively, D is TRBD2 (6 bases). The V end was cut by 6 bases, the J end by 3 bases, with 21 bases between. This CDR3 has 17 residues. The germline V gene has CDR1 ENHRY and CDR2 SYGVKD. Here the CDR3 DNA reads TGTGCCATCAGCTACCGCCTGAGTCGGAGGGACTACAATGAGCAGTTCTTC. Protein: CAISYRLSRRDYNEQFF.

This chain links TRBV30 with TRBJ2-3; D is unresolved. CDR1 and CDR2 (germline): GTSNPN, SVGIG (reference sequence). The CDR3 is 14 residues long. Trimming pared 3 bases from V and 6 bases from J, leaving 16 bases between. CDR3 sequence reads: CAWSSGLLPDTQYF. CDR3 bases: TGTGCCTGGAGCTCCGGGCTCCTTCCCGATACGCAGTATTTT.